A single sample is the source of the 20 T cell receptor beta chains below, sequenced in a study of cytomegalovirus exposure and HLA in healthy donors. With 60 Vbeta and 13 Jbeta primers, the PCR was carried out. TCRdb's copy holds only in-frame clones and misses some; the assay was immunoSEQ multiplex PCR. The sample has 200,000 or so clones, around four fifths seen once. Sequencing input: PBMCs. The receptors come from a woman aged 40 to 50 in good health and CMV-seronegative.

Only a few counts were recorded for this clone. The chain uses TRBV12-5 and TRBJ2-7, with 8 positions matching TRBD2. With 1 base clipped from V and 0 bases from J, the junction kept 5 bases outside the gene matches. Germline CDR1 LGHNT, CDR2 FRNRAP. This CDR3 has 16 residues. The CDR3 nucleotides are TGTGCTAGTGGTTTGGGCGCGGGAGGCCTCTCCTACGAGCAGTACTTC. It encodes CASGLGAGGLSYEQYF.

The V call is TRBV28, the J call TRBJ2-1; TRBD2 agrees at 13 bases. CDR1 MDHEN and CDR2 SYDVKM come from the germline V gene. The CDR3 is made up of 15 amino acids. V trimming: 4 bases; J trimming: 8 bases; junction bases outside the gene matches: 5. The CDR3 DNA is TGTGCCAGCAGTTCAGGACTAGCGGGAGTCTATGAGCAGTTCTTC. It encodes CASSSGLAGVYEQFF.

CDR3 sequence (DNA): TGTGCCAGCAGCCCAAGCTGGCGGGACGAGCAGTTCTTC. As protein: CASSPSWRDEQFF. The chain is built from TRBV7-9 and TRBJ2-1, with D perhaps matching TRBD2 (6 bases). CDR3 length: 13 residues. The germline V and J ends were trimmed by 5 bases and 10 bases, with 15 bases remaining between them. CDR1 and CDR2 (germline): SEHNR, FQNEAQ (reference sequence).

CDR3 region: CASSFFPGGAKGGYTF. CDR3 coding DNA: TGTGCCAGCAGCTTTTTTCCGGGGGGGGCGAAGGGTGGCTACACCTTC. The V call is TRBV12-1, the J call TRBJ1-2. TRBV12-1 is a recognized pseudogene. The CDR3 has 16 amino acids.

About this clone itself: Other nucleotide sequences in the sample specify the same CDR3. CDR3 sequence reads: CASSLEEDRGRLDTEAFF. For the CDR3, the DNA is TGCGCCAGCAGCTTGGAGGAGGACAGGGGGCGTTTGGACACTGAAGCTTTCTTT. The chain combines TRBV5-1 with TRBJ1-1; TRBD1 aligns across 11 bases. The ends lost 0 bases at V and 3 bases at J; junction bases unmatched: 10. Germline CDR1 is SGHRS and CDR2 is YFSETQ. There are 18 residues in the CDR3.

The chain carries TRBV10-3 and TRBJ1-3, with no clear D. V was clipped by 6 bases and J by 1 base, with 10 bases between them. Germline-derived CDR1 and CDR2 are ENHRY and SYGVKD. The CDR3 has 14 residues. The CDR3 nucleotides are TGTGCCATCAGACTAGGTAAATCTGGAAACACCATATATTTT. Its protein product is CAIRLGKSGNTIYF.

This chain links TRBV28 with TRBJ2-4, with D perhaps matching TRBD2 (5 bases). V dropped 6 bases and J dropped 0 bases, with 9 bases sitting between them. The germline gives CDR1 MDHEN, CDR2 SYDVKM. CDR3 length equals 14 residues. CDR3 coding DNA: TGTGCCAGCAGAACCGGACTAGCCAAAAACATTCAGTACTTC. This gives the protein CASRTGLAKNIQYF.

The chain recombines TRBV28 with TRBJ2-5, with TRBD1 as a possible D gene (5 bases). In germline, CDR1 is MDHEN, CDR2 SYDVKM. This CDR3 spans 13 amino acids. V lost 5 bases and J 2 bases, leaving 9 bases between the germline ends. The DNA for the CDR3 is TGTGCCAGCAGTGGACATCTACAAGAGACCCAGTACTTC. This codes for CASSGHLQETQYF.

V usage is TRBV2 and J usage is TRBJ1-4, with 8 bases lining up with TRBD1. The germline V gene has CDR1 SNHLY and CDR2 FYNNEI. This CDR3 comprises 17 residues. V dropped 0 bases and J dropped 14; count of bases not matched to a gene: 17. The CDR3 spells CASSEALPGDRPFNLFF. DNA of the CDR3: TGTGCCAGCAGTGAAGCGCTTCCCGGGGACAGGCCCTTTAATCTGTTTTTT.

The chain recombines TRBV25-1 with TRBJ2-1; D is undetermined. With 0 bases removed from V and 1 base from J, the gap between germline ends came to 4 bases. The CDR3 is made up of 14 amino acids. CDR1 and CDR2 from the germline V gene are MGHDK and SYGVNS. CDR3 sequence: CASSEYRSYNEQFF. DNA for the CDR3: TGTGCCAGCAGTGAATACAGGTCCTACAATGAGCAGTTCTTC. Combining the CDR3 with reference TRBV25-1 and TRBJ2-1 gives the whole variable domain EADIYQTPRYLVIGTGKKITLECSQTMGHDKMYWYQQDPGMELHLIHYSYGVNSTEKGDLSSESTVSRIRTEHFPLTLESARPSHTSQYLCASSEYRSYNEQFFGPGTRLTVL.

V usage is TRBV7-9 and J usage is TRBJ1-2, with a tentative D call TRBD1 (5 bases). Germline-derived CDR1 and CDR2 are SEHNR and FQNEAQ (reference sequence). This CDR3 comprises 13 residues. V lost 6 bases to trimming and J lost 8 bases, with 16 bases between them. CDR3 loop: CASRVGPSGGYTF. DNA of the CDR3: TGTGCCAGCAGGGTGGGGCCATCGGGCGGCTACACCTTC.

This sequence joins TRBV19 and TRBJ1-2, with D perhaps matching TRBD1 (5 bases). The germline V gene has CDR1 LNHDA and CDR2 SQIVND (reference sequence). The V gene lost 3 bases and the J gene lost 5 bases, with 13 bases spanning the gap. This CDR3 is built from 14 residues. Here the CDR3 reads CASSINRGEYGYTF. CDR3 coding DNA: TGTGCCAGTAGTATTAATAGGGGCGAGTATGGCTACACCTTC.

J is TRBJ1-2 and V is TRBV18; weak D call: TRBD1 (6 bases). The germline V gene encodes CDR1 KGHSH and CDR2 LQKENI. Deletions cut 2 bases from V and 4 bases from J, with 20 bases between. The CDR3 has 17 amino acids. The CDR3 DNA follows: TGTGCCAGCTCACCATCCCCCACAGGGTACTACCCCTATGGCTACACCTTC. Protein product: CASSPSPTGYYPYGYTF.

CDR3 loop: CASSNRSPYEQYF. The CDR3 DNA reads as TGTGCCAGCAGTAATCGGTCCCCCTACGAGCAGTACTTC. The rearrangement uses TRBV6-1 and TRBJ2-7; D unresolved. V was cut by 5 bases and J by 2 bases, with 10 bases left in between. Germline V lookup: CDR1 MNHNS, CDR2 SASEGT. The CDR3 consists of 13 residues.

About this clone: The sample contains more than one DNA sequence encoding this CDR3. The chain links TRBV7-9 to TRBJ1-1; no clear D gene. The length of the CDR3 is 13 residues. The germline V gene encodes CDR1 SEHNR and CDR2 FQNEAQ (reference sequence). Trimming removed 0 bases at V and 7 bases at J, with 9 bases between. In nucleotides, the CDR3 is TGTGCCAGCAGCTTAGCGCTGGCAGGTGAAGCTTTCTTT. Translation gives CASSLALAGEAFF.

The genes are TRBV7-3 and TRBJ1-6; 8 nucleotides agree with TRBD1. The CDR3 spans 15 residues. Germline CDR1 SGHTA, CDR2 FQGTGA. The ends lost 6 bases at V and 5 bases at J; junction bases unmatched: 6. The CDR3 nucleotides read TGTGCCAGCAGTTCCACAGGGGGGGATAATTCACCCCTCCACTTT. It is translated as CASSSTGGDNSPLHF.

The V gene is TRBV4-2, the J gene TRBJ2-3; 9 bases are shared with TRBD2. The germline gives CDR1 LGHNA, CDR2 YNFKEQ. Trimming at V came to 3 bases and at J to 4 bases, leaving 8 bases not matched to a gene. This CDR3 has 16 amino acids. The CDR3 nucleotides read TGTGCCAGCAGCCACATCATAGCGGGAGCACCAGATACGCAGTATTTT. It translates to CASSHIIAGAPDTQYF.

The rearrangement uses TRBV28 and TRBJ1-1; no clear D gene. V was pared by 5 bases and J by 6 bases, with 10 bases between. CDR3 length: 12 amino acids. Germline-derived CDR1 and CDR2 are MDHEN and SYDVKM. The CDR3 DNA sequence: TGTGCCAGCAGTCTGGTAAGAGCTGAAGCTTTCTTT. Translating it yields CASSLVRAEAFF.

In this sample, this clone turned up a few times. This chain connects TRBV28 to TRBJ2-5, with D unclear. The CDR3 is made up of 11 amino acids. V was clipped by 1 base and J by 5 bases, with 2 bases between them. CDR1 is MDHEN, CDR2 SYDVKM, per germline. Written as DNA, the CDR3 is TGTGCCAGCAGTTTATCGGAGACCCAGTACTTC. It translates to CASSLSETQYF.

This rearrangement joins TRBV4-1 to TRBJ1-2; TRBD1 might be the D (5 bases). Germline V gene data show CDR1 as MGHRA and CDR2 as YSYEKL. The CDR3 extends over 18 amino acids. Trimming shortened V by 1 base and J by 2 bases, and 20 bases separated the two germline ends. In DNA, the CDR3 is TGCGCCAGCAGCCAAGGAGTCTCCCTACAGGAGTTAAACTATGGCTACACCTTC. Its translation is CASSQGVSLQELNYGYTF.